The rows below give T cell receptor beta chains drawn from one sample of a study of T cells after yellow fever vaccination. Each CDR3 protein gets one entry after TCRdb re-called the 5' RACE reads with MiXCR. The data show fewer than 350,000 distinct CDR3 sequences, 4% to 5.5% seen once. The starting material was PBMCs, obtained 15 days after the yellow fever booster vaccination. The receptors originated from a man younger than 35 who received the YFV17D yellow fever vaccine. Each CDR3 is given with its conserved first and last residue. The D gene is left open where the match is weak. Clone size is given for some rows only: seen once, a few or many times, or a class if the clone is expanded.

d_call,j_call,clone_size,v_call,cdr3_nt,cdr3_aa
TRBD2,TRBJ2-3,few,TRBV20-1,TGCAGTGCTAGACTAGCGGGGAACACAGATACGCAGTATTTT,CSARLAGNTDTQYF
TRBD2,TRBJ2-3,NA,TRBV11-2,TGTGCCAGCAGCGACTGGTCAGCGGGGGGCTCAGATACGCAGTATTTT,CASSDWSAGGSDTQYF
TRBD2,TRBJ2-2,many,TRBV3-1,TGTGCCAGCAGCCCGCATGGAGGGCTAGCGGGGGGCTCGAGCACCGGGGAGCTGTTTTTT,CASSPHGGLAGGSSTGELFF
NA,TRBJ2-3,NA,TRBV10-3,TGTGCCTCCCTCCGACAGGACACAGATACGCAGTATTTT,CASLRQDTDTQYF
NA,TRBJ1-5,many,TRBV4-1,TGCGCCAGCAGCCAAGTTCTCGATCAGCCCCAGCATTTT,CASSQVLDQPQHF
NA,TRBJ2-2,many,TRBV6-2/TRBV6-3,TGTGCCAGCAGTTACATTACCGGGGAGCTGTTTTTT,CASSYITGELFF
TRBD1,TRBJ1-5,many,TRBV7-9,TGTGCCAGCAGCGCAGCCAGGGACAGAAATCAGCCCCAGCATTTT,CASSAARDRNQPQHF
TRBD1,TRBJ1-2,many,TRBV10-3,TGTGCCATCAGTGATGGGGGACAGGACCTTAAATATGGCTACACCTTC,CAISDGGQDLKYGYTF
NA,TRBJ2-2,few,TRBV7-6,TGTGCCAGCAGCTTAGCCCCTTGGGGGAACACCGGGGAGCTGTTTTTT,CASSLAPWGNTGELFF
TRBD1,TRBJ2-5,NA,TRBV28,TGTGCCAGCAGCCGCGAGGGGACAGACGCTCGAGAGACCCAGTACTTC,CASSREGTDARETQYF
NA,TRBJ1-2,few,TRBV29-1,TGCAGCGTTGCCGCCCCGCTAATTAGCAGCTACACCTTC,CSVAAPLISSYTF
TRBD1,TRBJ2-2,NA,TRBV27,TGTGCCAGCAGCTATACAGGGGGCAGAAGGACCGGGGAGCTGTTTTTT,CASSYTGGRRTGELFF
NA,TRBJ2-1,many,TRBV7-2,TGTGCCAGCAGCTTAGAAACGGGGAGGCAGTTCTTC,CASSLETGRQFF
NA,TRBJ1-6,many,TRBV4-1,TGCGCCAGCAGCCAAGATCGGGGGGCTCATAATTCACCCCTCCACTTT,CASSQDRGAHNSPLHF
TRBD2,TRBJ2-7,few,TRBV5-1,TGCGCCAGCAGCTCTGTCTCCGGGGGGGCCTCCTACGAGCAGTACTTC,CASSSVSGGASYEQYF
NA,TRBJ2-2,many,TRBV20-1,TGCAGTGCTAGAGCCCCCGGGGGAACGACTAACACCGGGGAGCTGTTTTTT,CSARAPGGTTNTGELFF
NA,TRBJ2-3,NA,TRBV9,TGTGCCAGCAGCGCGATGGGAGGGGGAGGACCAGATACGCAGTATTTT,CASSAMGGGGPDTQYF
NA,TRBJ1-2,few,TRBV2,TGTGCCAGCAGCTCGGGCCAGTGGGGCTACACCTTC,CASSSGQWGYTF
NA,TRBJ2-5,NA,TRBV7-9,TGTGCCAGCAGCTTAAGTGCGTACCAAGAGACCCAGTACTTC,CASSLSAYQETQYF
NA,TRBJ1-2,many,TRBV12-3/TRBV12-4,TGTGCCAGCAGCCACGCCCTCAGGCAAGCTAACTATGGCTACACCTTC,CASSHALRQANYGYTF
TRBD1,TRBJ2-7,many,TRBV7-3,TGTGCCAGCAGCTTATCCGGACAGGGCGAGCAGTACTTC,CASSLSGQGEQYF
TRBD1,TRBJ1-2,many,TRBV12-3/TRBV12-4,TGTGCCAGCAGTTCCTACAGGGGCCCGGGTAGTGGCTACACCTTC,CASSSYRGPGSGYTF
TRBD2,TRBJ2-1,few,TRBV24-1,TGTGCCACCAGTGACCCCAAGCGGGGGGCCTTATACAATGAGCAGTTCTTC,CATSDPKRGALYNEQFF
NA,TRBJ1-1,many,TRBV7-8,TGTGCCAGCAGCTTTCGGCAGGGGAACACTGAAGCTTTCTTT,CASSFRQGNTEAFF
TRBD1,TRBJ1-6,NA,TRBV5-4,TGTGCCAGCAGCCTCGACAGGGGACAAAATTCACCCCTCCACTTT,CASSLDRGQNSPLHF
TRBD1,TRBJ2-1,many,TRBV6-1,TGTGCCAGCACCACGGACAGGGAGTTCTTC,CASTTDREFF
NA,TRBJ2-3,many,TRBV7-9,TGTGCCAGCAGTAACAGGGCCGGCACAGATACGCAGTATTTT,CASSNRAGTDTQYF
NA,TRBJ1-4,NA,TRBV5-1,TGCGCCAGCAGCTTCGGAGGGGGACCAACTAATGAAAAACTGTTTTTT,CASSFGGGPTNEKLFF
TRBD2,TRBJ2-2,many,TRBV20-1,TGCAGTGCTAGAGAATCGGGGCGGGGGGACACCGGGGAGCTGTTTTTT,CSARESGRGDTGELFF
NA,TRBJ2-5,NA,TRBV12-3/TRBV12-4,TGTGCCAGCAGACGATCCTACACCCAGTACTTC,CASRRSYTQYF
NA,TRBJ2-3,NA,TRBV11-3,TGTGCCAGCAGCTTAGGGCCAGGGACCGATACGCAGTATTTT,CASSLGPGTDTQYF
TRBD1,TRBJ2-5,many,TRBV7-2,TGTGCCAGCAGCTTATCTACAGGGGGCTTCGATCTGGGGGAGACCCAGTACTTC,CASSLSTGGFDLGETQYF
TRBD1,TRBJ2-3,many,TRBV7-6,TGTGCCAGCAGCTCGGGACAGGGGCTCGATACGCAGTATTTT,CASSSGQGLDTQYF
NA,TRBJ1-1,NA,TRBV24-1,TGTGCCACCAGTGATTTGGACCCTTGGAACACTGAAGCTTTCTTT,CATSDLDPWNTEAFF
TRBD2,TRBJ2-1,many,TRBV2,TGTGCCAGCAGTGGTGGGAGGGTCCGGGATGAGCAGTTCTTC,CASSGGRVRDEQFF
NA,TRBJ1-5,few,TRBV24-1,TGTGCCACCAGTGACCCCCAGGCGTATAGCAATCAGCCCCAGCATTTT,CATSDPQAYSNQPQHF
TRBD1,TRBJ1-2,many,TRBV6-5,TGTGCCAGCACCGACAGGGAGGCTAACTATGGCTACACCTTC,CASTDREANYGYTF